Shown below are 30 T cell receptor beta chains from a single sample sequenced in a study of blood T cell repertoires in COVID-19. Data came from immunoSEQ multiplex PCR; TCRdb stores just in-frame clones and leaves some out. The table shows some 300,000 clones, with approximately 88% occurring only once. The sequenced sample consisted of PBMCs or T cells enriched from blood (not recorded which). All receptors come from a woman aged 40-49 years who had recovered from COVID-19.

V and J are TRBV5-5 and TRBJ1-1; 8 nucleotides line up with TRBD1. Per germline, CDR1 SGHKS and CDR2 YYEKEE (reference sequence). The CDR3 consists of 14 residues. V lost 4 bases and J lost 7; bases outside the gene matches: 9. The CDR3 DNA sequence: TGTGCCAGCAGCGCAACAGGGGGGCCGTTTGAAGCTTTCTTT. Its protein product is CASSATGGPFEAFF.

The chain employs TRBV18 and TRBJ2-3; 10 bases are shared with TRBD2. J was trimmed by 4 bases and V by 5 bases; bases with no gene match: 18. CDR1 is KGHSH, CDR2 LQKENI, per germline. This CDR3 contains 19 residues. CDR3 sequence reads: CASSALAGVRPGAPDTQYF. The CDR3 region has the DNA TGTGCCAGCTCAGCCCTAGCGGGAGTCCGACCTGGGGCCCCAGATACGCAGTATTTT.

The J gene is TRBJ1-1, the V gene TRBV5-1, with a weak D call TRBD1 (5 bases). This CDR3 spans 14 amino acids. V was cut by 7 bases and J by 1 base, with 14 bases left in between. Germline V gene data show CDR1 as SGHRS and CDR2 as YFSETQ. CDR3: CASSNHTGNTEAFF. As DNA, the CDR3 is TGCGCCAGCTCAAACCATACAGGGAACACTGAAGCTTTCTTT.

The V call is TRBV5-1, the J call TRBJ2-1, with 8 bases identical to TRBD2. After removal of 4 bases from V and 5 bases from J, the junction contained 11 bases not matched to a gene. The CDR3 is made up of 16 amino acids. CDR1 is SGHRS and CDR2 is YFSETQ in the germline V gene. The CDR3 nucleotides are TGCGCCAGCAGCCCCCGAGAAGCGGGGGCCCACAATGAGCAGTTCTTC. Its translation: CASSPREAGAHNEQFF. Complete variable domain (other parts from reference TRBV5-1 and TRBJ2-1): KAGVTQTPRYLIKTRGQQVTLSCSPISGHRSVSWYQQTPGQGLQFLFEYFSETQRNKGNFPGRFSGRQFSNSRSEMNVSTLELGDSALYLCASSPREAGAHNEQFFGPGTRLTVL.

This clone occurred a few times. CDR3 sequence reads: CATNRGNEGGYTF. The CDR3 nucleotides read TGTGCCACCAATCGCGGAAACGAGGGCGGCTACACCTTC. The rearrangement links TRBV10-3 to TRBJ1-2; D gene ambiguous. The CDR3 has 13 amino acids. V lost 10 bases and J 8 bases, leaving 20 bases between the germline ends. From germline, CDR1 is ENHRY and CDR2 SYGVKD.

A single count supports this clone. The gene calls are TRBV6-2 or TRBV6-3 and TRBJ2-7; D call uncertain. This CDR3 is 12 amino acids long. Germline V gene data show CDR1 as MNHEY and CDR2 as SVGEGT. Trimming removed 6 bases at V and 7 bases at J, with 13 bases between. CDR3 DNA sequence: TGTGCCAGCAGCTTTACTACTATGGAGCAGTACTTC. The encoded protein is CASSFTTMEQYF.

The chain uses TRBV5-1 and TRBJ2-5, with D possibly TRBD2 on 7 matching bases. V was shortened by 0 bases and J by 5 bases, with 14 bases between the two germline ends. Looked up from germline, CDR1 is SGHRS and CDR2 is YFSETQ. This CDR3 is 15 amino acids long. CDR3 nucleotide sequence: TGCGCCAGCAGCTTGGGCGGGGGCCCGTGGGAGACCCAGTACTTC. Its protein is CASSLGGGPWETQYF.

J is TRBJ2-7 and V is TRBV2; 15 nucleotides match TRBD2. The length of the CDR3 is 15 residues. CDR1 is SNHLY and CDR2 is FYNNEI in the germline V gene. Unmatched junction bases numbered 9, after V lost 6 bases and J lost 9 bases. The CDR3 is CASSSGLAGGPGQYF. CDR3 nucleotides: TGTGCCAGCAGCTCAGGACTAGCGGGAGGGCCTGGGCAGTACTTC.

The chain links TRBV7-3 to TRBJ1-2, with D possibly being TRBD1 (6 bases). Trimming took 4 bases from V and 4 from J, leaving 22 bases between them. The germline V gene has CDR1 SGHTA and CDR2 FQGTGA. The CDR3 has 17 residues. The DNA of the CDR3 is TGTGCCAGCAGCTCACAGGGAACCCCCAACGCCCTCTATGGCTACACCTTC. Translation gives CASSSQGTPNALYGYTF. The full variable domain, completed using reference TRBV7-3 and TRBJ1-2, is GAGVSQTPSNKVTEKGKYVELRCDPISGHTALYWYRQSLGQGPEFLIYFQGTGAADDSGLPNDRFFAVRPEGSVSTLKIQRTERGDSAVYLCASSSQGTPNALYGYTFGSGTRLTVV.

The J gene is TRBJ2-1, the V gene TRBV9; D unresolved. Per germline, CDR1 SGDLS and CDR2 YYNGEE. The V end was cut by 3 bases, the J end by 0 bases, with 10 bases between. This CDR3 comprises 15 residues. CDR3: CASSALVNSYNEQFF. The CDR3, as DNA: TGTGCCAGCAGCGCTTTAGTTAACTCCTACAATGAGCAGTTCTTC.

The sample holds a few counts of this clone. The chain couples TRBV21-1 to TRBJ1-2; the table names TRBD1, a call not compared with the DNA. TRBV21-1 counts as a pseudogene. The CDR3 runs 14 residues. This chain's CDR3 is CASSTGDRGHGYTF. Here the CDR3 DNA reads TGTGCCAGCAGCACGGGGGACAGGGGACATGGCTACACCTTC.

The V gene is TRBV6-2 or TRBV6-3, the J gene TRBJ2-1; 14 positions match TRBD2. This CDR3 spans 18 amino acids. Germline CDR1 and CDR2: MNHEY and SVGEGT. The junction had 13 bases not matched to a gene; V was cut back by 6 bases and J by 6 bases. In nucleotides, the CDR3 is TGTGCCAGCAGCCTCCGACTAGCGGGGGGGTTTAGGGCCAATGAGCAGTTCTTC. This codes for CASSLRLAGGFRANEQFF.

The chain joins TRBV6-1 to TRBJ1-1; D possibly corresponds to TRBD1 (6 bases). The ends were cut back, 2 bases at V and 5 bases at J, with 15 bases in the middle. Germline CDR1 is MNHNS and CDR2 is SASEGT. This CDR3 spans 15 amino acids. The CDR3 reads CASSEPGQSTTEAFF. Written as DNA, the CDR3 is TGTGCCAGCAGTGAACCCGGACAGTCCACTACTGAAGCTTTCTTT.

The chain has TRBV10-2 and TRBJ2-2; 8 positions match TRBD1. Germline CDR1 WSHSY, CDR2 SAAADI. The CDR3 is made up of 15 amino acids. Germline trimming cut 6 bases from V and 2 bases from J; bases unmatched to any gene: 5. The chain's CDR3 is CASSLTGANTGELFF. The CDR3 coding sequence is TGCGCCAGCAGCCTGACAGGGGCCAACACCGGGGAGCTGTTTTTT.

The CDR3 region is CASSSPGKSSGNTIYF. CDR3 DNA: TGTGCCAGCAGTTCCCCGGGGAAAAGCTCTGGAAACACCATATATTTT. The J gene is TRBJ1-3, the V gene TRBV6-2 or TRBV6-3, with unresolved D. V lost 4 bases, J lost 0 bases, and 13 bases lay in between. This CDR3 has 16 residues. CDR1 and CDR2 from the germline V gene are MNHEY and SVGEGT.

V is TRBV30 and J is TRBJ1-1; D perhaps matches TRBD1 (6 bases). Germline loops: CDR1 GTSNPN, CDR2 SVGIG (reference sequence). The CDR3 loop spans 15 amino acids. V was trimmed by 3 bases and J by 1 base, leaving 15 bases between them. As DNA, the CDR3 is TGTGCCTGGAGGAAACAAAAGACAGGGAACACTGAAGCTTTCTTT. Translated: CAWRKQKTGNTEAFF.

The chain links TRBV25-1 to TRBJ2-1; D might be TRBD2 (7 bases). The V gene lost 4 bases and the J gene lost 1 base, with 11 bases spanning the gap. The CDR3 has 15 amino acids. The germline V gene has CDR1 MGHDK and CDR2 SYGVNS. CDR3 sequence (DNA): TGTGCCAGCAGTGGCGGGGGCTCTTCCTACAATGAGCAGTTCTTC. This translates into CASSGGGSSYNEQFF.

The J gene is TRBJ2-1, the V gene TRBV7-3; 11 bases match TRBD2. The CDR3 length is 16 residues. The V and J ends lost 4 bases and 6 bases, in that order; junction bases with no gene match: 8. CDR1 is SGHTA, CDR2 FQGTGA, per germline. This CDR3 reads CASSSLAGGPGNEQFF. CDR3 nucleotides: TGTGCCAGCAGCTCATTAGCGGGGGGGCCAGGCAATGAGCAGTTCTTC.

The V gene is TRBV2, the J gene TRBJ2-7, with 12 bases identical to TRBD2. V lost 1 base, J lost 4 bases, and 2 bases stayed unmatched. The CDR3 sequence is 15 residues long. From germline, CDR1 is SNHLY and CDR2 FYNNEI. The CDR3: CASSEGLAGVYEQYF. The CDR3 bases are TGTGCCAGCAGTGAAGGACTAGCGGGAGTTTACGAGCAGTACTTC.

This clone has only one observation. V gene TRBV27 combines with J gene TRBJ1-2; D unresolved. The length of the CDR3 is 15 residues. Germline values: CDR1 MNHEY, CDR2 SMNVEV (reference sequence). The V end was cut by 5 bases, the J end by 1 base, with 14 bases between. The CDR3 DNA follows: TGTGCCAGCAGTCTACACAGCACCATTAACTATGGCTACACCTTC. Protein product: CASSLHSTINYGYTF.

The gene calls are TRBV4-1 and TRBJ2-7; D gene unclear. Trimming cost V 1 base and J 3 bases, with 16 bases left between them. This CDR3 comprises 16 residues. Germline CDR1 reads MGHRA; CDR2 reads YSYEKL. In nucleotides, the CDR3 is TGCGCCAGCAGCCAAGGAAAGGCAGGCTCTTACTACGAGCAGTACTTC. Encoded protein: CASSQGKAGSYYEQYF.

V and J are TRBV5-1 and TRBJ1-6; D ambiguous. The CDR3 is made up of 15 amino acids. Trimming stripped 0 bases from V and 2 bases from J, with 6 bases between. The germline gives CDR1 SGHRS, CDR2 YFSETQ. Here the CDR3 reads CASSLDGTYNSPLHF. In DNA form, the CDR3 reads TGCGCCAGCAGCTTGGACGGGACCTATAATTCACCCCTCCACTTT.

The chain employs TRBV30 and TRBJ1-1; D possibly corresponds to TRBD1 (5 bases). This CDR3 has 12 residues. The ends were cut back, 6 bases at V and 3 bases at J, with 11 bases in the middle. Germline assignment: CDR1 GTSNPN and CDR2 SVGIG (reference sequence). The CDR3 spells CACLGGYTEAFF. The CDR3 DNA sequence: TGTGCCTGCCTCGGGGGGTACACTGAAGCTTTCTTT.

V and J are TRBV5-1 and TRBJ2-1, with D possibly matching TRBD1 (5 bases). The CDR3 is 17 amino acids. Germline CDR1 and CDR2: SGHRS and YFSETQ. V dropped 0 bases and J dropped 8 bases, with 21 bases sitting between them. This CDR3 is CASSLGVGELGLDEQFF. In DNA, the CDR3 is TGCGCCAGCAGCTTGGGGGTTGGGGAATTGGGGCTCGATGAGCAGTTCTTC.

The chain couples TRBV30 to TRBJ1-4; D perhaps matches TRBD1 (5 bases). In germline, CDR1 is GTSNPN, CDR2 SVGIG (reference sequence). This CDR3 is built from 16 residues. The V end lost 3 bases, the J end lost 6 bases, and 20 bases lay between the germline ends. The CDR3 DNA sequence: TGTGCCTGGAGCCTACGTTGGGGACCGGGGGATGAAAAACTGTTTTTT. Amino acid sequence: CAWSLRWGPGDEKLFF.

This clone was detected once. This sample includes further DNA sequences coding for the same CDR3. The chain employs TRBV5-1 and TRBJ1-1; 8 bases match TRBD1. This CDR3 is built from 15 residues. V shed 8 bases and J 4 bases; nucleotides not matched to a gene: 13. Germline assignment: CDR1 SGHRS and CDR2 YFSETQ. The CDR3 here is CASSDTDRGSTEAFF. The CDR3 DNA reads TGCGCCAGTAGCGATACCGACAGGGGATCCACTGAAGCTTTCTTT.

This chain links TRBV7-3 with TRBJ2-7; possible D gene TRBD1, 6 bases. Trimming removed 5 bases at V and 0 bases at J, with 11 bases between. CDR1 and CDR2 from the germline V gene are SGHTA and FQGTGA. This CDR3 has 14 amino acids. Here the CDR3 DNA reads TGTGCCAGCAGCCAGGACAGCAACTCCTACGAGCAGTACTTC. Translating it yields CASSQDSNSYEQYF. Looking up the rest from reference TRBV7-3 and TRBJ2-7 gives the full variable domain: GAGVSQTPSNKVTEKGKYVELRCDPISGHTALYWYRQSLGQGPEFLIYFQGTGAADDSGLPNDRFFAVRPEGSVSTLKIQRTERGDSAVYLCASSQDSNSYEQYFGPGTRLTVT.

V and J are TRBV4-3 and TRBJ1-1; perhaps TRBD1 as D (5 bases). V lost 0 bases, J lost 6 bases, and 8 bases lay in between. Per the germline V gene, CDR1 is LGHNA and CDR2 is YSLEER. The CDR3 runs 13 residues. The CDR3: CASSQDGAPEAFF. CDR3 coding DNA: TGCGCCAGCAGCCAAGATGGGGCCCCTGAAGCTTTCTTT.

In this sample, this clone turned up once. The chain employs TRBV5-1 and TRBJ2-1, with 7 nucleotides matching TRBD1. Germline CDR1 SGHRS, CDR2 YFSETQ. J lost 0 bases, V lost 5 bases, and 8 bases had no gene match. The CDR3 is 16 residues long. The CDR3 reads CASSSAGDSSYNEQFF. CDR3 nucleotide sequence: TGCGCCAGCAGTTCCGCTGGGGACAGCTCCTACAATGAGCAGTTCTTC.

The chain recombines TRBV4-1 with TRBJ2-1; D possibly corresponds to TRBD1 (5 bases). Germline values: CDR1 MGHRA, CDR2 YSYEKL. This CDR3 comprises 16 residues. Trimming removed 0 bases at V and 5 bases at J, with 14 bases between. CDR3 loop: CASSQDWQGIDNEQFF. The CDR3 DNA is TGCGCCAGCAGCCAAGATTGGCAGGGAATAGACAATGAGCAGTTCTTC.